The table lists the clone carrying this TCR beta chain with a few counts. What it binds is not known. The germline V gene has CDR1 MNHEY and CDR2 SMNVEV (reference sequence). Trimming removed 6 bases at V and 3 bases at J, with 20 bases between. The CDR3 contains 16 residues. These data are taken from a study of OX40 agonist ivuxolimab in advanced cancers. Study overall: Patients took ivuxolimab, an agonistic anti-OX40 (CD134) antibody. General study points: Clonal expansion was among the lowest in partial responders at 0.1-3.0 mg/kg, especially CD8+. Circulating CD4+ and CD8+ T cells showed clonal expansion by week 6 at 0.1 to 3.0 mg/kg.

Measured with immunoSEQ multiplex PCR; TCRdb has only the in-frame clones, and not every one. The sample yields around 60,000 clones, roughly 80% seen once. The source was CD4+ or CD8+ T cells sorted from blood, collected in a trial of the OX40 agonist ivuxolimab. This chain links TRBV27 with TRBJ1-1; perhaps TRBD1 as D (5 bases). The clonotype comes from an adult with an advanced solid tumor such as melanoma, head and neck, liver or kidney cancer. The CDR3 loop is CASSPDSGPADTEAFF. CDR3 nucleotides: TGTGCCAGCAGCCCGGACTCGGGGCCGGCTGACACTGAAGCTTTCTTT.